This TCR beta chain originates from a study of human thymus T cells. The data were produced by immunoSEQ multiplex PCR, yet TCRdb's version contains in-frame clones alone and is incomplete. The sample shows roughly 120,000 clones, 90% to 95% of them seen only once. This clone was observed a single time. Its specificity is not known. Germline V lookup: CDR1 SGDLS, CDR2 YYNGEE. There are 13 residues in the CDR3. V was clipped by 6 bases and J by 4 bases, with 10 bases between them. Corrective heart surgery yielded resections, and these provided the thymus tissue. Infants, healthy and Finnish, who were having corrective surgery for congenital heart defects served as donors. Study findings and constraints: Both thymic and peripheral blood repertoires showed apparently biased V and J usage. Related research examined unrelated individuals and reported that their thymic repertoires overlapped highly.

The chain uses TRBV9 and TRBJ2-2; D not certain. This receptor was taken from a boy in the first two years of life with a congenital heart defect but otherwise immunologically healthy. The source material was thymus tissue. CDR3 bases: TGTGCCAGCACCCCCGGATCCACCGGGGAGCTGTTTTTT. Translation gives CASTPGSTGELFF.